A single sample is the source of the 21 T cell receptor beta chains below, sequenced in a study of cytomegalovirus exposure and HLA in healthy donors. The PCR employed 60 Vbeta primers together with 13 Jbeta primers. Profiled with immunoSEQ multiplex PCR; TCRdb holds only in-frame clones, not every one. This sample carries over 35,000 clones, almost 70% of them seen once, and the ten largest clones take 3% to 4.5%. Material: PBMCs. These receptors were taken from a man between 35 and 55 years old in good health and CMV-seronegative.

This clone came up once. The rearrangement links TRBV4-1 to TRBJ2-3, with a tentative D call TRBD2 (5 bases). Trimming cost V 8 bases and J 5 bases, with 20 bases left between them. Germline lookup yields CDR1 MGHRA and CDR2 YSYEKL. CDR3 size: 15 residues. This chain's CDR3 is CASSPWSGVRDTQYF. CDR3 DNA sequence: TGCGCCAGCTCACCTTGGTCCGGGGTGCGAGATACGCAGTATTTT.

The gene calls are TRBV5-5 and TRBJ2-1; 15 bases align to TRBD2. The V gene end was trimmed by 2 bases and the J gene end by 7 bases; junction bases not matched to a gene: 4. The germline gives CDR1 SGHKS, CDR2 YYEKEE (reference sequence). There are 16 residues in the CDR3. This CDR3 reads CASSFRTSGGANEQFF. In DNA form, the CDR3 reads TGTGCCAGCAGCTTCCGGACTAGCGGGGGGGCTAATGAGCAGTTCTTC.

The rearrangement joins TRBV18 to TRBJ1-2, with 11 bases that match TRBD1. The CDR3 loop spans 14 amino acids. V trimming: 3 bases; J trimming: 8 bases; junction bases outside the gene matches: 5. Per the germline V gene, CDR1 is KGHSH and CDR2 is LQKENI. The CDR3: CASSPDRGPLGYTF. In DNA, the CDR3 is TGTGCCAGCTCACCGGACAGGGGGCCTTTAGGCTACACCTTC.

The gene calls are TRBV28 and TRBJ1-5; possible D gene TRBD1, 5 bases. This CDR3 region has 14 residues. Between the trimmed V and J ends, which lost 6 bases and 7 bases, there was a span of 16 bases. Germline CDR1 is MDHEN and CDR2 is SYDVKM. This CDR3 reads CASSQGGDGQPQHF. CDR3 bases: TGTGCCAGCAGCCAGGGAGGGGATGGACAGCCCCAGCATTTT.

This CDR3 reads CAWSWLANEQFF. CDR3 in DNA: TGTGCCTGGAGTTGGCTAGCAAATGAGCAGTTCTTC. The chain combines TRBV30 with TRBJ2-1; a weak D match, TRBD2 (5 bases). The CDR3 is 12 amino acids. Trimming took off 2 bases at V and 7 bases at J, with 9 bases between the two ends. Germline V gene lookup returns CDR1 GTSNPN and CDR2 SVGIG (reference sequence).

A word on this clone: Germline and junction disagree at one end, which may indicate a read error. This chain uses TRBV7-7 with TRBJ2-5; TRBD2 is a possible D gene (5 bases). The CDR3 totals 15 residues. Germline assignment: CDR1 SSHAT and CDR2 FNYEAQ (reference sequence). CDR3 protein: CASSSSPGIQETQYF. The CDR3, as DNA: TGTGCTAGCAGCTCGAGTCCGGGGATCCAAGAGACCCAGTACTTC.

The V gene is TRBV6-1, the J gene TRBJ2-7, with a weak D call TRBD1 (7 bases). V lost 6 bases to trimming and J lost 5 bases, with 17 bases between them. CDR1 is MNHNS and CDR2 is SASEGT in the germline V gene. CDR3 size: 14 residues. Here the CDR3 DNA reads TGTGCCAGCAGGGGCGCAGGGGGGCATCACGAGCAGTACTTC. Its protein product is CASRGAGGHHEQYF.

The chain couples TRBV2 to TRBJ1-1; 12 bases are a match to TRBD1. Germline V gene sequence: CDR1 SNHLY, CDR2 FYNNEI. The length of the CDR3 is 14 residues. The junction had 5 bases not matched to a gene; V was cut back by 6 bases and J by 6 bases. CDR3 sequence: CASSMGQGAAEAFF. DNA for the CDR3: TGTGCCAGCAGCATGGGACAGGGGGCCGCTGAAGCTTTCTTT.

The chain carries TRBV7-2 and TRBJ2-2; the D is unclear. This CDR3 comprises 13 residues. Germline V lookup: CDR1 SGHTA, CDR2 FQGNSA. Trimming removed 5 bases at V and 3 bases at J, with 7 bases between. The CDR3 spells CASSRGDTGELFF. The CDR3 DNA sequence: TGTGCCAGCAGCAGAGGAGACACCGGGGAGCTGTTTTTT.

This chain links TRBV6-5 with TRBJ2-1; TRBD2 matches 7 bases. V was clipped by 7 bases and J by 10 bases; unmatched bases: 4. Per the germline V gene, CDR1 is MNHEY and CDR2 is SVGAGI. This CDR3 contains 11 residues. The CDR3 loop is CASTAGVEQFF. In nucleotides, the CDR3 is TGTGCCAGCACCGCGGGGGTCGAGCAGTTCTTC.

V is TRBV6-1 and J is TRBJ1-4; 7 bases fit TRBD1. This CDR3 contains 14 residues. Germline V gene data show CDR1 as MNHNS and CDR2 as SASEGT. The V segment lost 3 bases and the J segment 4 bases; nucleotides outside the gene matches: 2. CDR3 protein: CASSEDRLNEKLFF. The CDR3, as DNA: TGTGCCAGCAGTGAGGACAGGCTTAATGAAAAACTGTTTTTT.

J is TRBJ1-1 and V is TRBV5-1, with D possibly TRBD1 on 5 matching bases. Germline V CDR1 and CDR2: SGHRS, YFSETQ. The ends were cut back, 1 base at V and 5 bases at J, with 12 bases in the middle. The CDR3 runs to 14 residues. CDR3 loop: CASSLSGPVTEAFF. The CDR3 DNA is TGCGCCAGCAGCTTGTCAGGGCCTGTGACTGAAGCTTTCTTT.

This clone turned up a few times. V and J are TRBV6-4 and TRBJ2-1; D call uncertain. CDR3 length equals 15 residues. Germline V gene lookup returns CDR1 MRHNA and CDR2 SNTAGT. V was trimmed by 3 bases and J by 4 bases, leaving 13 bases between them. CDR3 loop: CASSDSMADYNEQFF. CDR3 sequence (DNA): TGTGCCAGCAGTGATTCTATGGCGGATTACAATGAGCAGTTCTTC.

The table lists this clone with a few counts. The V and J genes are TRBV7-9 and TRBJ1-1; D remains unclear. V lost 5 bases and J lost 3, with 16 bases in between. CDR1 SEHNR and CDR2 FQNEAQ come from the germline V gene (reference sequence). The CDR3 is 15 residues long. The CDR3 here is CASSKGPGMDTEAFF. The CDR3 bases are TGTGCCAGCAGCAAAGGCCCGGGGATGGACACTGAAGCTTTCTTT.

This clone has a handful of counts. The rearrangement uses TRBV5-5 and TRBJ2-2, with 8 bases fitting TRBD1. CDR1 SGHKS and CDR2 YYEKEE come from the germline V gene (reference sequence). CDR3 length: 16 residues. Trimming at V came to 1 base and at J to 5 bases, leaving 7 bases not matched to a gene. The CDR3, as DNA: TGTGCCAGCAGCTTGTCGGGACAGGCCGCTACCGGGGAGCTGTTTTTT. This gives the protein CASSLSGQAATGELFF.

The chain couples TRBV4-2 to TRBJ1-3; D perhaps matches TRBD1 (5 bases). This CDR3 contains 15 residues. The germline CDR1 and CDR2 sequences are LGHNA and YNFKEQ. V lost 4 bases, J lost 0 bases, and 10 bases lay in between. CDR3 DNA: TGTGCCAGCAGCCGACAGACAGACTCTGGAAACACCATATATTTT. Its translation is CASSRQTDSGNTIYF.

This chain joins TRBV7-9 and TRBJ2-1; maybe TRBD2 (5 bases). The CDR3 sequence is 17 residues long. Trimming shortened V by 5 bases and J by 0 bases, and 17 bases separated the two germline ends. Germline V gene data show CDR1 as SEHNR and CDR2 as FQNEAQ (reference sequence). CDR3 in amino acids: CASSPPLRGSSYNEQFF. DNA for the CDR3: TGTGCCAGCAGCCCCCCGCTACGGGGAAGCTCCTACAATGAGCAGTTCTTC.

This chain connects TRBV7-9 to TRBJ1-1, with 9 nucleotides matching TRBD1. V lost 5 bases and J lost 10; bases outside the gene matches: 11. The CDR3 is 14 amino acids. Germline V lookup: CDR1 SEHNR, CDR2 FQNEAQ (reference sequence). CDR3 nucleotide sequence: TGTGCCAGCAGCCTCCCCGGACAGGGGTCTACAGCTTTCTTT. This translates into CASSLPGQGSTAFF. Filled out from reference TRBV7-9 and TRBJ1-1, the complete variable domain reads DTGVSQNPRHKITKRGQNVTFRCDPISEHNRLYWYRQTLGQGPEFLTYFQNEAQLEKSRLLSDRFSAERPKGSFSTLEIQRTEQGDSAMYLCASSLPGQGSTAFFGQGTRLTVV.

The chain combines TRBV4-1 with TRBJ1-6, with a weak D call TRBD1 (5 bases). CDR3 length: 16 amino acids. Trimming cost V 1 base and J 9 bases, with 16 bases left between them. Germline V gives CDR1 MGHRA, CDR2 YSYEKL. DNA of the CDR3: TGCGCCAGCAGCCAAGTGGGCAGGGCGGTGGGTTCACCCCTCCACTTT. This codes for CASSQVGRAVGSPLHF.

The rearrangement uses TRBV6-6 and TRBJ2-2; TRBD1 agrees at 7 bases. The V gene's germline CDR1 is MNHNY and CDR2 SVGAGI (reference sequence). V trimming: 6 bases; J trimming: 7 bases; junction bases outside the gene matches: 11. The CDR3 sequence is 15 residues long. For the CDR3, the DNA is TGTGCCAGCAGCCCCGGACAGGTGAAGGGCGGGGAGCTGTTTTTT. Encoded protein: CASSPGQVKGGELFF.

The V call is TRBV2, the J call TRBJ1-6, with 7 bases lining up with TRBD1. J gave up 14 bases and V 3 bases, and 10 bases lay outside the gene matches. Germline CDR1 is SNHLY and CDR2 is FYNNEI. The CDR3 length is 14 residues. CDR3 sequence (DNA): TGTGCCAGCAGTGAGAGGCAGGGGGATTCCACCCTCCACTTT. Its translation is CASSERQGDSTLHF.